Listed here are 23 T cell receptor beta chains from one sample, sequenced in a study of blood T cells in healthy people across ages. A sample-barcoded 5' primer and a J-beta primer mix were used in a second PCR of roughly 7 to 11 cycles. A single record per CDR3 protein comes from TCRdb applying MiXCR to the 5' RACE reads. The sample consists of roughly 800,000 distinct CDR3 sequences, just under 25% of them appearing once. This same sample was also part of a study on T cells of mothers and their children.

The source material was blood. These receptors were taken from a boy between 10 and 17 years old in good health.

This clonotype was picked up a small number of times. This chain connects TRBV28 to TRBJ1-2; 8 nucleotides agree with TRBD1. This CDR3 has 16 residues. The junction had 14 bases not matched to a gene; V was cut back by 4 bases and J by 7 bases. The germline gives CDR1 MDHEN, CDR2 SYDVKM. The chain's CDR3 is CASSSFPLGQGAGYTF. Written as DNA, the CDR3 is TGTGCCAGCAGTTCTTTCCCCCTGGGGCAGGGGGCTGGCTACACCTTC.

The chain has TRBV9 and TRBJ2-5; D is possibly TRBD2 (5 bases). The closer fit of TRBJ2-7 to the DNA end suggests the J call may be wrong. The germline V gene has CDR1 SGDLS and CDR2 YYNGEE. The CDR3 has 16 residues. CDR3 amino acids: CASSVEGLGSSYEQYF. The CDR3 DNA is TGTGCCAGCAGCGTAGAAGGGCTAGGGAGCTCCTACGAGCAGTACTTC.

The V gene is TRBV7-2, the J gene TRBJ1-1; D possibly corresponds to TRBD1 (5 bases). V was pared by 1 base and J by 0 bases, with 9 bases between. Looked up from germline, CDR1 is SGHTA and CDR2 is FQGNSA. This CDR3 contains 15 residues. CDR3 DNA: TGTGCCAGCAGCTTAGTAAAGGGGATGAACACTGAAGCTTTCTTT. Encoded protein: CASSLVKGMNTEAFF.

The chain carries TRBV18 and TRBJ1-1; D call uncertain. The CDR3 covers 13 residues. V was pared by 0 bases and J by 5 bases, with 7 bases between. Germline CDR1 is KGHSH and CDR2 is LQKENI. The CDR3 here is CASSPPGRTEAFF. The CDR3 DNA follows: TGTGCCAGCTCACCACCAGGGAGAACTGAAGCTTTCTTT.

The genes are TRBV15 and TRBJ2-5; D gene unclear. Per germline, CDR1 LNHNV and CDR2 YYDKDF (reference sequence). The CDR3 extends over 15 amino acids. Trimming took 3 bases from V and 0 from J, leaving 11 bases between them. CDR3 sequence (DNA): TGTGCCACCAGCAGGCCCCTTGGGGACCAAGAGACCCAGTACTTC. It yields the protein CATSRPLGDQETQYF.

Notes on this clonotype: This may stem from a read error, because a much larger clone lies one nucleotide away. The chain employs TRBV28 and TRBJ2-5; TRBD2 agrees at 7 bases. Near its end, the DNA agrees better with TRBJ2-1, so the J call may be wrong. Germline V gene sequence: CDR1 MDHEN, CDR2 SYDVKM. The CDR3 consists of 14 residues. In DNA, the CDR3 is TGTGCCAGCAGGAGTAGCGGGTACTACAATCAGCAGTTCTTC. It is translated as CASRSSGYYNQQFF.

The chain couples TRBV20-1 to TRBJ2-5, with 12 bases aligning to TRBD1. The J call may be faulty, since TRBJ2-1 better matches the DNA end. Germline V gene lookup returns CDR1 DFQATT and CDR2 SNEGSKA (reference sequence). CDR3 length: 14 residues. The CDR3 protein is CSAAGTGGLDEQFF. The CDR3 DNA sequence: TGCAGTGCTGCCGGGACAGGGGGCTTGGATGAGCAGTTCTTC.

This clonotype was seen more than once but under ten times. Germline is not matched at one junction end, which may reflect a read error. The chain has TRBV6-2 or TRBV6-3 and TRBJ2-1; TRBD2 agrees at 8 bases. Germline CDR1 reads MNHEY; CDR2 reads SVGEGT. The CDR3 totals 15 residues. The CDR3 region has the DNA TGTGCCAGCAGAACCATAGCGGGGTACCTCAATGAGCCGTTCTTC. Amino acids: CASRTIAGYLNEPFF.

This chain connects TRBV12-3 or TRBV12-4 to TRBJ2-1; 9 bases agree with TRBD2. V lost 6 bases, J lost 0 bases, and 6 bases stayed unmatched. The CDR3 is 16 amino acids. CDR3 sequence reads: CASSPAGLASYNEQFF. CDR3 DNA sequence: TGTGCCAGCAGCCCCGCGGGACTAGCCTCCTACAATGAGCAGTTCTTC.

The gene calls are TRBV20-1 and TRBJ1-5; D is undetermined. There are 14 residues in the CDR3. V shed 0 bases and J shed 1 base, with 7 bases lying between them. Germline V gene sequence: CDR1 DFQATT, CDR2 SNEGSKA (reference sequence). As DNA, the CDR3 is TGCAGTGCTAGAGATCCAGACAGCAATCAGCCCCAGCATTTT. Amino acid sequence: CSARDPDSNQPQHF.

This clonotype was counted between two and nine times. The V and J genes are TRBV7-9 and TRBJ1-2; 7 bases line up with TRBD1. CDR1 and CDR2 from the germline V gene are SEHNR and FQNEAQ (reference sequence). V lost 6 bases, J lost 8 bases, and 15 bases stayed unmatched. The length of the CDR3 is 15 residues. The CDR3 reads CASSDPRDSHLGYTF. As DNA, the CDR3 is TGTGCCAGCAGTGACCCCCGGGACAGCCACTTGGGCTACACCTTC.

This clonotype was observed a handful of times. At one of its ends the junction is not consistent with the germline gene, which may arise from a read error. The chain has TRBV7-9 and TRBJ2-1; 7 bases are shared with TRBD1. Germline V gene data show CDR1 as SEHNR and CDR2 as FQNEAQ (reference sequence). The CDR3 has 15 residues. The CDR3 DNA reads TGTGCCAGCAGCTTAGGCCGGGACAGTGGGGAGACCCAGCACTTC. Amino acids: CASSLGRDSGETQHF.

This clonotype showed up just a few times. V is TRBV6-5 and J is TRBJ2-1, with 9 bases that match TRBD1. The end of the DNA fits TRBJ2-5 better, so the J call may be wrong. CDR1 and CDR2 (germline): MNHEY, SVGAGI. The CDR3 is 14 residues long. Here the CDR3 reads CASRADRGIETQYF. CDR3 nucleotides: TGTGCCAGCAGGGCGGACAGGGGAATAGAGACCCAGTACTTC.

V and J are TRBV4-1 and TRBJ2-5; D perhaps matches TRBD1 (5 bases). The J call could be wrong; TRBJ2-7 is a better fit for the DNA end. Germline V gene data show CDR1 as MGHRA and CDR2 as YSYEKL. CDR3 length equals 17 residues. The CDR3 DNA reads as TGCGCCAGCAGCCAAGATCGTTGGGGCCCTCTCTCCTACGAGCAGTACTTC. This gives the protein CASSQDRWGPLSYEQYF.

For the CDR3, the DNA is TGTGCCACCAGCAGGGTAAAGTCCGGGACAGGGGTCTACGAGCAGTACTTC. Its protein is CATSRVKSGTGVYEQYF. V is TRBV15 and J is TRBJ2-1; TRBD1 matches at 10 bases. TRBJ2-7 matches the DNA end more closely, so the J call is doubtful. CDR1 and CDR2 from the germline V gene are LNHNV and YYDKDF (reference sequence). This CDR3 contains 17 residues.

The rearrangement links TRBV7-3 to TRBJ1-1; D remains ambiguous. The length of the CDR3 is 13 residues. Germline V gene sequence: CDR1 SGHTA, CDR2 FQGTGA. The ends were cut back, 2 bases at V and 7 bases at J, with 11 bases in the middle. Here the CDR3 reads CASSLEVGSEAFF. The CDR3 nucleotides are TGTGCCAGCAGCTTAGAAGTTGGCAGTGAAGCTTTCTTT.

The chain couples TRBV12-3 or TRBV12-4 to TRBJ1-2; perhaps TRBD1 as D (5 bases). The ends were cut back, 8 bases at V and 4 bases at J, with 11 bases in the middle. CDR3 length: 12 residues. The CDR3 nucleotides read TGTGCCAGCGGCCTTCAGGGCTATGGCTACACCTTC. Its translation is CASGLQGYGYTF.

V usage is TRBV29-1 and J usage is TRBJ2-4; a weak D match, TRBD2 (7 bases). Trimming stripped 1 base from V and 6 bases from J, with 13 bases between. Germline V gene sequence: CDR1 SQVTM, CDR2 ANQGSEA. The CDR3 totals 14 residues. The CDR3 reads CSVEGGGVGNIQYF. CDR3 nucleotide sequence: TGCAGCGTTGAAGGGGGGGGCGTGGGAAACATTCAGTACTTC.

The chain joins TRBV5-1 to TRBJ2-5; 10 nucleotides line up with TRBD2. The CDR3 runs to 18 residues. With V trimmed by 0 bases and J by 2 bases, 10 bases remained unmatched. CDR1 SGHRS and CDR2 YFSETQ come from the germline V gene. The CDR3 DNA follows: TGCGCCAGCAGCTTGGGGCCTAGCGGGGGAGGACTTCAAGAGACCCAGTACTTC. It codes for CASSLGPSGGGLQETQYF.

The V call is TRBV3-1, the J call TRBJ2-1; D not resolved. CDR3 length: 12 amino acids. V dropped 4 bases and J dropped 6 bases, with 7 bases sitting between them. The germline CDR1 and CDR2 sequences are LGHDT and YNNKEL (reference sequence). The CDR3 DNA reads TGTGCCAGCAGCCGTCGCACCAATGAGCAGTTCTTC. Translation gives CASSRRTNEQFF.

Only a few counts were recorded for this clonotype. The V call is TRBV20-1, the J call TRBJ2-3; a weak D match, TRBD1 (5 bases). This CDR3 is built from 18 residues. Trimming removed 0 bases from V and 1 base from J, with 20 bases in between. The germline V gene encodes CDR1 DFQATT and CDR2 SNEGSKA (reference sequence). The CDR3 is CSARDHRQSDIGTDTQYF. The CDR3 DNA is TGCAGTGCTAGAGATCACCGACAGTCCGATATCGGCACAGATACGCAGTATTTT.

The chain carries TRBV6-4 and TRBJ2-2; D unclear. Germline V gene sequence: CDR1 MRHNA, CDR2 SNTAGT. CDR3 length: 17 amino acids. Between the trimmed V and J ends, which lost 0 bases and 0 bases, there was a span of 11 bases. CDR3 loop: CASSDSLGHANTGELFF. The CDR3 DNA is TGTGCCAGCAGTGACTCGTTAGGGCACGCGAACACCGGGGAGCTGTTTTTT.

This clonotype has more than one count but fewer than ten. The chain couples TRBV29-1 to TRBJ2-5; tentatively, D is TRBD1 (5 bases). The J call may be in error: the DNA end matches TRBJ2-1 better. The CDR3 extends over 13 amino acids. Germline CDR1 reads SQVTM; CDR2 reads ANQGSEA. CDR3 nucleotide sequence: TGCAGCGTTGAAGAGACAGCCTACAATGAGCAGTTCTTC. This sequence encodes CSVEETAYNEQFF.